This TCR beta chain was recorded in a study of T cell changes during pregnancy in multiple sclerosis (dated by TCRdb to between 2018 and 2020). Study-level background: Changes in the T cell repertoire over the course of pregnancy were examined in this study in women with multiple sclerosis.

The CDR3 measures 13 amino acids from cysteine to phenylalanine. Only the CDR3 portion is preserved as DNA: 39 bases, with reading frame beginning at the first base. At the junction V is shortened by 2 bases and J by 4 bases, with 8 bases in between. CDR1 MDHEN and CDR2 SYDVKM are derived from the germline V gene. A note on this clone: What antigen it recognizes has not been identified. Per-nucleotide qualities are absent, and no much larger clonotype sits a single base away.

Library construction relied on the immunoSEQ multiplex PCR assay. Sourced from immuneACCESS, this table was stored by TCRdb with only in-frame sequences that have V and J called. A share of the clones is absent; for the studies checked, an unresolved V gene accounts for under half, and the remainder has no known explanation. The sample has fewer than 45,000 clones on record, roughly 88% of them singletons. Around 4.5% of the sample comes from the top ten. This TCR was recovered from a female donor in good health, enrolled as a control in a pregnancy study. The sequenced sample was peripheral blood, obtained in the second trimester of pregnancy. The chain uses TRBV28 and TRBJ1-1, with TRBD1 perhaps the D gene, on 5 matching bases. The CDR3 region: CASSLVTGTEAFF. The sequenced DNA: TGTGCCAGCAGTTTAGTTACAGGCACTGAAGCTTTCTTT. Where the CDR3 stops, the reference TRBV28 and TRBJ1-1 genes take over; the full variable domain is DVKVTQSSRYLVKRTGEKVFLECVQDMDHENMFWYRQDPGLGLRLIYFSYDVKMKEKGDIPEGYSVSREKKERFSLILESASTNQTSMYLCASSLVTGTEAFFGQGTRLTVV.